These 10 T cell receptor beta chains share one sample of origin, sequenced in a study of CD8 T cells in ankylosing spondylitis (dated by TCRdb to 2016 to 2017). The receptor library was made with 5' RACE. For sequencing, an Illumina HiSeq 2500 was employed. TCRdb applied fastp at Q25 and MiXCR to the public reads, then kept only in-frame beta chains. Every entry covers one CDR3 protein and lists the most common genes and DNA from its rows. Present in this sample are just over 300,000 distinct CDR3 sequences, 20% of which were seen just once. 3.5% of the sample belongs to the ten largest clones. Sequences were obtained from blood, either unsorted or a sorted T cell fraction (not recorded which). The receptor set was obtained from a female donor with ankylosing spondylitis or in good health (not recorded which).

The rearrangement uses TRBV7-2 and TRBJ2-5; D is unclear. Between the trimmed V and J ends, which lost 1 base and 3 bases, there was a span of 12 bases. Germline loops: CDR1 SGHTA, CDR2 FQGNSA. The CDR3 totals 15 residues. CDR3 DNA: TGTGCCAGCAGCTTAGTCCTAACGGGTAAAGAGACCCAGTACTTC. It yields the protein CASSLVLTGKETQYF.

This clonotype has a handful of counts. The rearrangement joins TRBV27 to TRBJ1-5; the D gene is possibly TRBD1 (5 bases). Germline CDR1 MNHEY, CDR2 SMNVEV (reference sequence). Trimming removed 3 bases from V and 6 bases from J, with 12 bases in between. CDR3 length: 14 amino acids. The CDR3 sequence is CASSLLGDTQPQHF. The DNA for the CDR3 is TGTGCCAGCAGTTTGTTGGGGGATACTCAGCCCCAGCATTTT.

The gene calls are TRBV12-2 and TRBJ2-1; TRBD2 is the table's D call, not checked against the DNA. TRBV12-2 has pseudogene status. The CDR3 spans 17 residues. Here the CDR3 reads CASRLIRGLAGYNEQFF. The CDR3, as DNA: TGTGCAAGTCGCTTAATACGGGGGCTAGCGGGATACAATGAGCAGTTCTTC.

CDR3 coding DNA: TGTGCCAGCAGTGAAGCGCGGGCGGGACCACCCGGGGAGCTGTTTTTT. Amino acid sequence: CASSEARAGPPGELFF. The chain has TRBV2 and TRBJ2-2; D may be TRBD2 (6 bases). The CDR3 loop spans 16 amino acids. The germline V gene has CDR1 SNHLY and CDR2 FYNNEI. Trimming pared 0 bases from V and 6 bases from J, leaving 14 bases between.

This clonotype has just a few counts. The genes are TRBV7-2 and TRBJ1-3; D ambiguous. The length of the CDR3 is 15 residues. Germline V lookup: CDR1 SGHTA, CDR2 FQGNSA. Between the trimmed V and J ends, which lost 4 bases and 1 base, there was a span of 11 bases. CDR3 sequence (DNA): TGTGCCAGCAGCTGGGCGCCGGAATCTGGAAACACCATATATTTT. Protein: CASSWAPESGNTIYF.

The gene calls are TRBV14 and TRBJ2-3; D not resolved. CDR1 and CDR2 from the germline V gene are SGHDN and FVKESK. V was shortened by 7 bases and J by 3 bases, with 5 bases between the two germline ends. The CDR3 is 11 residues long. This CDR3 is CASIPTDTQYF. In DNA, the CDR3 is TGTGCCAGCATCCCGACAGATACGCAGTATTTT.

This clonotype was counted between two and nine times. J is TRBJ2-2 and V is TRBV6-2 or TRBV6-3, with D maybe TRBD1 (5 bases). Trimming shortened V by 2 bases and J by 0 bases, and 7 bases separated the two germline ends. Germline V CDR1 and CDR2: MNHEY, SVGEGT. The CDR3 extends over 15 amino acids. The CDR3 coding sequence is TGTGCCAGCAGTTACACGACAGCGAACACCGGGGAGCTGTTTTTT. Its translation is CASSYTTANTGELFF.

V usage is TRBV10-3 and J usage is TRBJ2-7; no clear D. This CDR3 region has 11 residues. Germline CDR1 reads ENHRY; CDR2 reads SYGVKD. The V end was cut by 3 bases, the J end by 4 bases, with 4 bases between. The CDR3: CAISERYEQYF. The DNA of the CDR3 is TGTGCCATCAGTGAACGGTACGAGCAGTACTTC.

This clonotype was found a few times. The V call is TRBV20-1, the J call TRBJ2-1, with D uncertain. Looked up from germline, CDR1 is DFQATT and CDR2 is SNEGSKA (reference sequence). V lost 3 bases to trimming and J lost 5 bases, with 14 bases between them. The CDR3 consists of 14 residues. The CDR3 spells CSASSARWDNEQFF. The CDR3 bases are TGCAGTGCTAGTTCTGCCCGCTGGGACAATGAGCAGTTCTTC.

Ten or more counts support this clonotype. The CDR3 DNA reads TGCAGTGCTACCGTTGCCGGCAGCAATCAGCCCCAGCATTTT. This gives the protein CSATVAGSNQPQHF. This rearrangement joins TRBV20-1 to TRBJ1-5; D gene ambiguous. Germline assignment: CDR1 DFQATT and CDR2 SNEGSKA (reference sequence). Trimming took off 4 bases at V and 1 base at J, with 11 bases between the two ends. The CDR3 totals 14 residues.